Listed here are 29 T cell receptor beta chains from one sample, sequenced in a study of neurological immune-mediated disorders. MiXCR, run by TCRdb on the 5' RACE reads, gives a single entry per CDR3 protein. The sample lists about 39,000 distinct CDR3 sequences; almost 7.5% were seen once. The source material was CD4+ T cells from blood. The receptor source for this set is a man aged 50 or older in good health.

In this sample, this clonotype turned up many times. The gene calls are TRBV20-1 and TRBJ1-6; no reliable D call. The CDR3 length is 13 residues. CDR1 and CDR2 (germline): DFQATT, SNEGSKA (reference sequence). V lost 3 bases to trimming and J lost 7 bases, with 10 bases between them. CDR3 in amino acids: CSASSDTNSPLHF. The CDR3 bases are TGCAGTGCTAGTAGTGACACCAATTCACCCCTCCACTTT.

This clonotype has ten or more counts. V gene TRBV7-2 combines with J gene TRBJ2-1; 8 positions match TRBD2. Germline V gene data show CDR1 as SGHTA and CDR2 as FQGNSA. V was pared by 1 base and J by 6 bases, with 2 bases of the junction left unmatched. CDR3 length: 14 residues. The DNA of the CDR3 is TGTGCCAGCAGCTTAGGACTAGCGTCCAATGAGCAGTTCTTC. Translated, it gives CASSLGLASNEQFF.

This clonotype was observed a few times. V gene TRBV6-5 combines with J gene TRBJ2-7; D not resolved. The CDR3 extends over 16 amino acids. Germline assignment: CDR1 MNHEY and CDR2 SVGAGI. V was clipped by 0 bases and J by 2 bases, with 14 bases between them. Here the CDR3 DNA reads TGTGCCAGCAGTTACTCGACGGTTGGCCAGACCTACGAGCAGTACTTC. Translating it yields CASSYSTVGQTYEQYF.

This clonotype is classed as medium-sized (0.01 to 0.1%). The chain carries TRBV7-9 and TRBJ1-5; no reliable D call. The CDR3 spans 12 residues. Deletions cut 6 bases from V and 2 bases from J, with 5 bases between. Germline V gene data show CDR1 as SEHNR and CDR2 as FQNEAQ (reference sequence). The CDR3 spells CASSLGNQPQHF. CDR3 bases: TGTGCCAGCAGTTTGGGCAATCAGCCCCAGCATTTT.

This clonotype has at least ten counts. The rearrangement joins TRBV7-8 to TRBJ2-3; D is unclear. Per germline, CDR1 SGHVS and CDR2 FQNEAQ. The CDR3 is made up of 14 amino acids. Trimming cost V 1 base and J 8 bases, with 13 bases left between them. DNA for the CDR3: TGTGCCAGCAGCTTAGGGTTGGGTAGACCTACGCAGTATTTT. It specifies CASSLGLGRPTQYF.

This clonotype was picked up many times. The chain couples TRBV5-1 to TRBJ2-7; 8 nucleotides line up with TRBD1. This CDR3 is 17 amino acids long. Trimming at V came to 5 bases and at J to 3 bases, leaving 16 bases not matched to a gene. Germline V gene sequence: CDR1 SGHRS, CDR2 YFSETQ. This CDR3 is CASSFGPGQGQSYEQYF. The CDR3 nucleotides read TGCGCCAGCAGTTTTGGCCCCGGACAGGGTCAAAGCTACGAGCAGTACTTC.

At least ten counts were recorded for this clonotype. V is TRBV5-1 and J is TRBJ2-3, with 12 bases that match TRBD2. In germline, CDR1 is SGHRS, CDR2 YFSETQ. This CDR3 region has 15 residues. Losses at the gene ends were 6 bases for V and 3 bases for J; bases not matched to a gene: 5. The CDR3 region is CASTRTSGMTDTQYF. The CDR3, as DNA: TGCGCCAGCACCCGGACTAGCGGGATGACAGATACGCAGTATTTT.

This clonotype was seen many times. CDR3 coding DNA: TGCGCCAGCAGCTTGGCCCCGGGACAGGCCTACGAGCAGTACTTC. Translated, it gives CASSLAPGQAYEQYF. This chain uses TRBV5-1 with TRBJ2-7; 8 nucleotides match TRBD1. V gave up 0 bases and J gave up 2 bases; unmatched junction bases: 4. The CDR3 contains 15 residues. Germline CDR1 SGHRS, CDR2 YFSETQ.

This clonotype occurred many times. CDR3 in DNA: TGTGCCAGCAGTCTAATGGGGGAGACCCAGTACTTC. This translates into CASSLMGETQYF. V usage is TRBV12-3 or TRBV12-4 and J usage is TRBJ2-5; D is unresolved. Trimming shortened V by 5 bases and J by 5 bases, and 9 bases separated the two germline ends. The CDR3 totals 12 residues.

This clonotype came up many times. The rearrangement joins TRBV5-1 to TRBJ2-3; D gene ambiguous. V was pared by 0 bases and J by 1 base, with 12 bases between. Germline V gene lookup returns CDR1 SGHRS and CDR2 YFSETQ. This CDR3 region has 16 residues. This CDR3 reads CASSLVAAARTDTQYF. DNA of the CDR3: TGCGCCAGCAGCTTGGTGGCGGCAGCCCGCACAGATACGCAGTATTTT.

Ten or more counts support this clonotype. The gene calls are TRBV7-9 and TRBJ2-1; maybe TRBD2 (6 bases). Germline CDR1 is SEHNR and CDR2 is FQNEAQ (reference sequence). With 5 bases removed from V and 4 bases from J, the gap between germline ends came to 12 bases. The length of the CDR3 is 14 residues. The CDR3: CASSPGTRYNEQFF. DNA for the CDR3: TGTGCCAGCAGCCCCGGGACTCGGTACAATGAGCAGTTCTTC.

This clonotype was seen repeatedly, ten times or more. The rearrangement joins TRBV7-2 to TRBJ2-7; D possibly corresponds to TRBD1 (6 bases). Germline CDR1 SGHTA, CDR2 FQGNSA. V lost 5 bases and J lost 0, with 17 bases in between. This CDR3 has 16 residues. CDR3 protein: CASSPKDRYYSYEQYF. The DNA of the CDR3 is TGTGCCAGCAGCCCTAAGGACAGATACTACTCCTACGAGCAGTACTTC.

The sample holds a few counts of this clonotype. The V gene is TRBV5-4, the J gene TRBJ2-4; TRBD2 matches 9 bases. Germline V gene sequence: CDR1 SGHNT, CDR2 YYREEE (reference sequence). The CDR3 sequence is 16 residues long. With 3 bases clipped from V and 4 bases from J, the junction kept 8 bases outside the gene matches. In nucleotides, the CDR3 is TGTGCCAGCAGCTCGTTGGCGGGAGGGACTAAAAACATTCAGTACTTC. This translates into CASSSLAGGTKNIQYF.

This clonotype occurred once. The chain recombines TRBV18 with TRBJ2-7; weak D call: TRBD2 (5 bases). The V end lost 8 bases, the J end lost 0 bases, and 14 bases lay between the germline ends. Germline V lookup: CDR1 KGHSH, CDR2 LQKENI. The CDR3 is made up of 14 amino acids. The DNA for the CDR3 is TGTGCCAGCATGCCGAGAGGGAGCTCCTACGAGCAGTACTTC. Amino acids: CASMPRGSSYEQYF. Variable domain in full (rest from reference TRBV18 and TRBJ2-7): NAGVMQNPRHLVRRRGQEARLRCSPMKGHSHVYWYRQLPEEGLKFMVYLQKENIIDESGMPKERFSAEFPKEGPSILRIQQVVRGDSAAYFCASMPRGSSYEQYFGPGTRLTVT.

This clonotype was detected many times. The chain carries TRBV14 and TRBJ2-1; tentatively, D is TRBD2 (5 bases). The CDR3 covers 13 residues. Germline-derived CDR1 and CDR2 are SGHDN and FVKESK. The V gene lost 7 bases and the J gene lost 8 bases, with 15 bases spanning the gap. Here the CDR3 reads CASTLNEGDEQFF. The CDR3 nucleotides are TGTGCCAGCACCTTAAACGAGGGAGATGAGCAGTTCTTC.

This clonotype came up many times. CDR3 in DNA: TGTGCCAGCAGCTTATACGGGACAGGGGGCACTGAGACCCAGTACTTC. Amino acid sequence: CASSLYGTGGTETQYF. The chain has TRBV7-7 and TRBJ2-5; 12 bases line up with TRBD1. The germline gives CDR1 SSHAT, CDR2 FNYEAQ (reference sequence). This CDR3 is 16 amino acids long. After removal of 2 bases from V and 5 bases from J, the junction contained 6 bases not matched to a gene.

This clonotype was recorded at least ten times. The rearrangement joins TRBV10-2 to TRBJ1-6; D perhaps matches TRBD1 (5 bases). CDR1 and CDR2 from the germline V gene are WSHSY and SAAADI. The CDR3 length is 14 residues. Trimming stripped 2 bases from V and 10 bases from J, with 12 bases between. Here the CDR3 DNA reads TGCGCCAGCAGTGAGAATGGGGGTCTATCACCCCTCCACTTT. Its protein is CASSENGGLSPLHF.

This clonotype was recorded many times. The chain recombines TRBV10-3 with TRBJ1-1; possibly TRBD1 for D (6 bases). V gave up 11 bases and J gave up 0 bases, with 13 bases separating them. Germline loops: CDR1 ENHRY, CDR2 SYGVKD. This CDR3 comprises 13 residues. The CDR3 nucleotides are TGTGCCGCAAAGACAGGTATGAACACTGAAGCTTTCTTT. It translates to CAAKTGMNTEAFF.

In its sample, this clonotype was seen many times. V usage is TRBV19 and J usage is TRBJ1-5, with 10 bases identical to TRBD1. This CDR3 spans 16 amino acids. Trimming at V came to 5 bases and at J to 5 bases, leaving 9 bases not matched to a gene. Germline assignment: CDR1 LNHDA and CDR2 SQIVND (reference sequence). The CDR3 reads CASSPGTGVGYQPQHF. As DNA, the CDR3 is TGTGCCAGTAGTCCGGGGACAGGGGTTGGTTATCAGCCCCAGCATTTT.

A few counts support this clonotype. This chain connects TRBV15 to TRBJ1-2; TRBD1 matches at 8 bases. This CDR3 has 15 residues. The germline V gene encodes CDR1 LNHNV and CDR2 YYDKDF (reference sequence). J was trimmed by 2 bases and V by 2 bases; bases with no gene match: 4. The CDR3 DNA reads TGTGCCACCAGCAGATTTTACAGGGGGAACTATGGCTACACCTTC. Residues: CATSRFYRGNYGYTF.

This chain connects TRBV25-1 to TRBJ2-1; TRBD1 matches 7 bases. CDR3 length: 12 residues. The germline V gene has CDR1 MGHDK and CDR2 SYGVNS. V lost 7 bases and J lost 9; bases outside the gene matches: 6. The CDR3: CASNRGQSEQFF. DNA of the CDR3: TGTGCCAGCAACCGGGGACAGAGTGAGCAGTTCTTC.

The sample holds many counts of this clonotype. The V call is TRBV20-1, the J call TRBJ1-3, with 11 nucleotides matching TRBD1. V lost 5 bases, J lost 2 bases, and 8 bases stayed unmatched. CDR1 is DFQATT, CDR2 SNEGSKA, per germline (reference sequence). The CDR3 extends over 16 amino acids. As DNA, the CDR3 is TGCAGTGCTGGACAGGGGGCCTGGACGGCTGGAAACACCATATATTTT. Residues: CSAGQGAWTAGNTIYF.

This clonotype was seen at least ten times. V usage is TRBV5-4 and J usage is TRBJ2-3, with D unclear. Germline V lookup: CDR1 SGHNT, CDR2 YYREEE (reference sequence). The germline V and J ends were trimmed by 4 bases and 2 bases, with 11 bases remaining between them. This CDR3 has 14 residues. This chain's CDR3 is CASSPVGFTDTQYF. The CDR3 region has the DNA TGTGCCAGCAGCCCGGTCGGCTTCACAGATACGCAGTATTTT.

This clonotype was seen at least ten times. The chain recombines TRBV5-1 with TRBJ1-2; D call uncertain. Germline V lookup: CDR1 SGHRS, CDR2 YFSETQ. This CDR3 has 14 amino acids. The V end lost 4 bases, the J end lost 0 bases, and 10 bases lay between the germline ends. The chain's CDR3 is CASSGSNPNYGYTF. As DNA, the CDR3 is TGCGCCAGCAGCGGTTCAAATCCTAACTATGGCTACACCTTC. Based on the CDR3 plus reference TRBV5-1 and TRBJ1-2, the full variable domain is KAGVTQTPRYLIKTRGQQVTLSCSPISGHRSVSWYQQTPGQGLQFLFEYFSETQRNKGNFPGRFSGRQFSNSRSEMNVSTLELGDSALYLCASSGSNPNYGYTFGSGTRLTVV.

The table lists this clonotype with many counts. The J gene is TRBJ1-2, the V gene TRBV7-2; a possible D gene is TRBD1 (5 bases). The CDR3 runs to 18 residues. Between the trimmed V and J ends, which lost 5 bases and 8 bases, there was a span of 30 bases. CDR1 and CDR2 from the germline V gene are SGHTA and FQGNSA. CDR3 sequence reads: CASSLPGRPLRGSRGYTF. The CDR3 nucleotides are TGTGCCAGCAGCCTCCCGGGGAGGCCGCTTAGGGGTTCGCGGGGCTACACCTTC.

In this sample, this clonotype turned up many times. The chain combines TRBV4-1 with TRBJ2-5; D is perhaps TRBD2 (5 bases). CDR3 size: 16 residues. Germline V lookup: CDR1 MGHRA, CDR2 YSYEKL. V lost 0 bases and J 2 bases, leaving 13 bases between the germline ends. CDR3 in DNA: TGCGCCAGCAGCCAAGAGAGGATTCGGGGACAAGAGACCCAGTACTTC. This sequence encodes CASSQERIRGQETQYF.

This clonotype was detected ten times or more. The V and J genes are TRBV4-3 and TRBJ2-1; 7 bases align to TRBD1. V gave up 2 bases and J gave up 0 bases; unmatched junction bases: 7. The CDR3 length is 17 residues. The germline gives CDR1 LGHNA, CDR2 YSLEER. CDR3 sequence reads: CASSQRGPRSSYNEQFF. As DNA, the CDR3 is TGCGCCAGCAGCCAAAGGGGGCCACGTAGCTCCTACAATGAGCAGTTCTTC.

This clonotype was observed at least ten times. The V call is TRBV5-1, the J call TRBJ2-1, with TRBD2 identical over 13 bases. There are 16 residues in the CDR3. Germline trimming cut 3 bases from V and 8 bases from J; bases unmatched to any gene: 8. CDR1 is SGHRS and CDR2 is YFSETQ in the germline V gene. CDR3 in DNA: TGCGCCAGCAGCTCCGATGGACTAGCGGGAGTCGATGAGCAGTTCTTC. Translating gives CASSSDGLAGVDEQFF.

This clonotype has ten or more counts. The chain employs TRBV21-1 and TRBJ2-7; TRBD2 is the table's D call and was not checked against the DNA. TRBV21-1 is marked as a pseudogene. The CDR3 runs 15 residues. This CDR3 is CASTSFEQAPFGQYF. The CDR3 region has the DNA TGTGCCAGCACCTCCTTTGAGCAGGCCCCTTTTGGGCAGTACTTC.